The sequence of this T cell receptor (beta chain) was determined in a study of T-cell memory formation after mild COVID-19. Study details: Each donor largely had its own TCR clusters.

The study's findings and limits: Shrinking CD4+ clones resided mostly in CM and EM, and CD8+ ones in EMRA. Later expanders leaned toward CD4+, whereas clones contracting from day 15 to 85 were balanced CD4/CD8. Within pre-infection memory, some responding clones were found, suggesting cross-reactive memory joined.

TCRdb reprocessed the 5' RACE reads with MiXCR, giving one entry per CDR3 protein. This sample has approximately 290,000 distinct CDR3 sequences, with around 8% found just once. Comment on this clonotype: No antigen is known for it.

This CDR3 has 12 amino acids. The ends were cut back, 0 bases at V and 8 bases at J, with 7 bases in the middle. Germline-derived CDR1 and CDR2 are SGHAT and FQNNGV. The rearrangement joins TRBV11-2 to TRBJ1-1; D gene unclear. The sample was PBMCs or a T cell subset sorted from them (not recorded which). This clonotype originated in a man younger than 35 who had mild COVID-19 (a few samples of this study predate the infection). Cell type and time point are not known. The CDR3 DNA sequence: TGTGCCAGCAGCTTAGAATATGGCGAAGCTTTCTTT. Translating gives CASSLEYGEAFF.